The T cell receptor (beta chain) under discussion was sequenced for a study of T cell responses to AZD1222 COVID-19 vaccine. Study-level points and caveats: Donors in the cohort were predominantly white British and more often female, and clonal diversity was possibly underestimated. Unmutated variant regions are reportedly the target of nearly half of TCRs that are spike-specific. Spike-specific TCR breadth and depth both grew after two AZD1222 doses. Of the AZD1222 recipients, only five to seven were seropositive at baseline.

V was clipped by 4 bases and J by 2 bases; unmatched bases: 4. This CDR3 has 16 residues. Per germline, CDR1 SGHRS and CDR2 YFSETQ. The method was immunoSEQ multiplex PCR; TCRdb's version includes in-frame clones alone and lacks a portion of them. Among about 97,000 clones, about 90% were seen once, and the ten largest hold approximately 15%. Turning to this clone: The target antigen is unknown.

This receptor was obtained from an adult in good health. The rearrangement links TRBV5-1 to TRBJ2-3; 13 bases map to TRBD2. The source material was peripheral blood, sampled on day 0 of AZD1222 vaccination. CDR3 DNA: TGCGCCAGCAGCCCGGGACTAGCGGGGCCCACAGATACGCAGTATTTT. It translates to CASSPGLAGPTDTQYF.